Reported below is one TCR beta chain. The sample comes from a study of blood T cell dynamics during melanoma immunotherapy. Germline loops: CDR1 MNHEY, CDR2 SVGAGI. There are 14 residues in the CDR3. V lost 6 bases and J 3 bases, leaving 13 bases between the germline ends. Time point here: week 3, after first cycle of checkpoint inhibitor. At 12 weeks after first infusion, RECIST 1.1 defined response for most patients. Clones were read by immunoSEQ multiplex PCR, and TCRdb kept only the in-frame ones, dropping some. The sample lists around 12,000 clones; roughly 84% were seen once. This specimen consisted of blood, obtained from a patient treated with checkpoint blockade. The chain uses TRBV6-5 and TRBJ2-3; a weak D match, TRBD2 (6 bases). The receptor's source is a human donor with melanoma. The CDR3 DNA follows: TGTGCCAGCAGAGCGGGCCCTGGAACAGATACGCAGTATTTT. Its translation: CASRAGPGTDTQYF.